The rows below give T cell receptor beta chains drawn from one sample of a study of vaccination effects on CD4 cells after COVID-19. Measured with immunoSEQ multiplex PCR; TCRdb has only the in-frame clones, and not every one. Of approximately 24,000 clones in the sample, over 60% were seen once. These receptors have no known antigen. The sample in question was CD4+ T cells from PBMCs cultured with HCoV-NL63 spike peptides, obtained before COVID-19 vaccination. The receptors come from a human donor who received a COVID-19 vaccine. The CDR3 runs from the conserved cysteine through the conserved F or W. A D gene is named only where the DNA matches it firmly. The listing skips clone size in some rows; elsewhere it reads once, few, many or a size class.

once	TRBJ2-1	TRBD2	TRBV27	TGTGCCAGCAGTTTGTCGGGACTAGCGGGTTACAATGAGCAGTTCTTC	CASSLSGLAGYNEQFF
.	TRBJ1-1	.	TRBV13	TGTGCCAGCAAGGCCGGGGCGTGGAACACTGAAGCTTTCTTT	CASKAGAWNTEAFF
.	TRBJ2-3	.	TRBV29-1	TGCAGCGTTGAAGGGCTCCCGGGAGGCACAGATACGCAGTATTTT	CSVEGLPGGTDTQYF
.	TRBJ1-1	.	TRBV29-1	TGCAGCGTTGAAGAAAACAGGAACACTGAAGCTTTCTTT	CSVEENRNTEAFF
.	TRBJ2-2	.	TRBV11-3	TGTGCCAGCAGCTCGTACAACACCGGGGAGCTGTTTTTT	CASSSYNTGELFF
.	TRBJ1-4	TRBD1	TRBV5-4	TGTGCCAGCAGCTTGGACAGGGGCGCCAAAAATGAAAAACTGTTTTTT	CASSLDRGAKNEKLFF
.	TRBJ2-5	TRBD2	TRBV2	TGTGCCAGCAGGGAGCGGGGGGGCCGGGAGACCCAGTACTTC	CASRERGGRETQYF
.	TRBJ2-1	TRBD2	TRBV24-1	TGTGCCACCAGTGACCGGACTAGAGCGGGGATCTACAATGAGCAGTTCTTC	CATSDRTRAGIYNEQFF
.	TRBJ1-1	TRBD1	TRBV3-1/TRBV3-2	TGTGCCAGCAGCCCCACGGGACAGGGTACTGAAGCTTTCTTT	CASSPTGQGTEAFF
.	TRBJ1-2	.	TRBV6-5	TGTGCCAGCATCCCCCCGGGACTTTATGGCTACACCTTC	CASIPPGLYGYTF
.	TRBJ1-1	.	TRBV3-1/TRBV3-2	TGTGCCAGCAGCTCCCCTCCAGGGGTCGCGGCTTTCTTT	CASSSPPGVAAFF
.	TRBJ2-1	TRBD2	TRBV18	TGTGCCAGCGCACAGTCTAGCGGGAGGGGAAATGAGCAGTTCTTC	CASAQSSGRGNEQFF
once	TRBJ2-7	TRBD2	TRBV20-1	TGCAGTGCTAGTTTTACTAGCGGATCCTACGAGCAGTACTTC	CSASFTSGSYEQYF
.	TRBJ1-2	.	TRBV29-1	TGCAGCGTTGAAGGGGGCTTCTATGGCTACACCTTC	CSVEGGFYGYTF
.	TRBJ2-5	.	TRBV10-2	TGCGCCAGCAGGGGATCTAGGGGCAGGGAAATTGAGACCCAGTACTTC	CASRGSRGREIETQYF
few	TRBJ2-2	TRBD2	TRBV4-1	TGCGCCAGCCGGCCCGGGGCTAGCGGAGACACCACCGGGGAGCTGTTTTTT	CASRPGASGDTTGELFF
few	TRBJ2-1	TRBD2	TRBV5-4	TGTGCCAGCAGCTCAGCACTAGCGGGGGGTAATGAGCAGTTCTTC	CASSSALAGGNEQFF
.	TRBJ2-2	TRBD1	TRBV24-1	TGTGCCACCAGTGTCCCGGGACAGGGGAACACCGGGGAGCTGTTTTTT	CATSVPGQGNTGELFF
.	TRBJ2-5	.	TRBV6-5	TGTGCCAGCAGTTCGCAGGGGAAGACCCAGTACTTC	CASSSQGKTQYF
.	TRBJ2-5	.	TRBV12-3/TRBV12-4	TGTGCCAGCAGCGAGCTTGGGACCCAGTACTTC	CASSELGTQYF
.	TRBJ2-7	TRBD1	TRBV6-1	TGTGCCAGCAGTGAAGCGGACAGGGGGCGCGGGTACTACGAGCAGTACTTC	CASSEADRGRGYYEQYF
.	TRBJ2-3	TRBD2	TRBV10-3	TGTGCCATCCGGGGCGGGGCGGGAGTGGGCACAGATACGCAGTATTTT	CAIRGGAGVGTDTQYF
.	TRBJ2-2	.	TRBV5-4	TGTGCCAGCAGCCCCGGGAGTTCAGGCACCGGGGAGCTGTTTTTT	CASSPGSSGTGELFF
.	TRBJ1-1	.	TRBV9	TGTGCCAGCAGCGTAGATGGGGGGAGGACTGAAGCTTTCTTT	CASSVDGGRTEAFF
.	TRBJ1-3	.	TRBV7-9	TGTGCCAGCAGCTTAGCCCAGGGGTCTGGAAACACCATATATTTT	CASSLAQGSGNTIYF
.	TRBJ1-2	.	TRBV3-1/TRBV3-2	TGTGCCAGCAGCCAAGATTACCAAGGATATGGCTACACCTTC	CASSQDYQGYGYTF
.	TRBJ2-3	TRBD1	TRBV5-1	TGCGCCAGCAGCCCCGGACAGGTACCCAATACGCAGTATTTT	CASSPGQVPNTQYF
.	TRBJ1-5	.	TRBV20-1	TGCAGTGCTGGTAATCAGCCCCAGCATTTT	CSAGNQPQHF
.	TRBJ2-7	.	TRBV7-9	TGTGCCAGCAGCTTGACCTCAGGTTCCTACGAGCAGTACTTC	CASSLTSGSYEQYF
.	TRBJ2-1	.	TRBV4-1	TGCGCCAGCAGCCAAGAGCGAAATCCCGGCAATGAGCAGTTCTTC	CASSQERNPGNEQFF
.	TRBJ1-5	TRBD1	TRBV5-5	TGTGCCAGCAGCTGGGGGACAGGGATCAATCAGCCCCAGCATTTT	CASSWGTGINQPQHF
.	TRBJ2-3	TRBD2	TRBV5-1	TGCGCCAGCAGCCCGGGACTAGCGACAGATACGCAGTATTTT	CASSPGLATDTQYF
.	TRBJ1-4	.	TRBV18	TGTGCCAGCTCCCAACACCCTCCAGGGACGAGTGAAAAACTGTTTTTT	CASSQHPPGTSEKLFF
.	TRBJ2-5	.	TRBV5-1	TGCGCCAGCAGCCCCGACGGGCTAGGGGAAGAGACCCAGTACTTC	CASSPDGLGEETQYF
.	TRBJ2-5	TRBD2	TRBV20-1	TGCAGTGCTAGTGGGCGAACACGGGGGGGGGAGACCCAGTACTTC	CSASGRTRGGETQYF
.	TRBJ2-3	.	TRBV6-5	TGTGCCAGCAGTTCGACAGATACAGATACGCAGTATTTT	CASSSTDTDTQYF
.	TRBJ2-1	.	TRBV2	TGTGCCAGCAAGATACTAGCCGTCAATGAGCAGTTCTTC	CASKILAVNEQFF
.	TRBJ1-5	TRBD1	TRBV2	TGTGCCAGCAGGTTATCCGGGACAGCGGAGAATCAGCCCCAGCATTTT	CASRLSGTAENQPQHF